The clone carrying this TCR beta chain was recorded a few times. The antigen is undetermined. Expressed TCRB transcripts were sequenced because the isolated RNA had all been reverse transcribed beforehand. Produced via immunoSEQ multiplex PCR; TCRdb's table is partial and in-frame only. The profile covers around 710,000 clones, with around 11% appearing a single time and roughly 0.12% taken by the ten largest. V lost 3 bases, J lost 5 bases, and 14 bases stayed unmatched. The CDR3 extends over 17 amino acids. Germline V lookup: CDR1 SGDLS, CDR2 YYNGEE. The data derive from a study of beta chain features in type 1 diabetes. Study-wide points: Among all four CD4+ subsets, Type 1 diabetes patients had TCRB CDR3s that were moderately but significantly shorter.

The TCR sequence derives from a man between 25 and 39 years old with type 1 diabetes. Sample: naive CD4+ T cells from blood. The chain links TRBV9 to TRBJ2-5, with 9 bases fitting TRBD1. The CDR3 spells CASSDRDRVGFGETQYF. DNA of the CDR3: TGTGCCAGCAGCGACCGGGACAGGGTTGGGTTCGGGGAGACCCAGTACTTC. Using reference TRBV9 and TRBJ2-5 for the parts outside the CDR3, the full variable domain is DSGVTQTPKHLITATGQRVTLRCSPRSGDLSVYWYQQSLDQGLQFLIQYYNGEERAKGNILERFSAQQFPDLHSELNLSSLELGDSALYFCASSDRDRVGFGETQYFGPGTRLLVL.